This TCR beta chain is from a study of cytomegalovirus exposure and HLA in healthy donors. Whole-study results and caveats: In an earlier analysis, most TCR beta V segments were productive about 87% or about 30% of the time.

With 60 Vbeta and 13 Jbeta primers, the PCR was carried out. The data were produced by immunoSEQ multiplex PCR, yet TCRdb's version contains in-frame clones alone and is incomplete. Among roughly 100,000 clones listed, under 85% were seen once. Turning to this clone: As yet, its antigen is unknown.

Germline lookup yields CDR1 SGHNT and CDR2 YYREEE (reference sequence). The CDR3 sequence is 12 residues long. Trimming removed 5 bases from V and 7 bases from J, with 9 bases in between. This sequence joins TRBV5-4 and TRBJ2-2; D remains unclear. The receptor was isolated from a woman between 40 and 50 years old in good health and CMV-seropositive. The sequenced material came from PBMCs. The CDR3 reads CASSYNRGELFF. CDR3 nucleotide sequence: TGTGCCAGCAGTTATAATCGCGGGGAGCTGTTTTTT.